This section outlines one TCR beta chain sequence together with its context. The specificity of this receptor is unknown. No qualities accompany the bases; no much larger clone lies one base away. The data were taken from a study of T cells in Graves' hyperthyroidism and ophthalmopathy (dated by TCRdb to about 2019). Study-level background: Peripheral blood samples were taken at the time of initial diagnosis, prior to any treatment. TCR V-J signatures able to tell the groups apart were searched for in a discovery cohort of 100 or so patients, of whom 43 had Graves' ophthalmopathy and some 60 had stable Graves' hyperthyroidism. An independent validation cohort of around 19 hyperthyroidism patients and approximately 15 patients who later progressed to ophthalmopathy tested prospective prediction of ophthalmopathy. The roughly 100 discovery patients were randomly split 7:3 into training and test sets. In addition, the study compared T-cell repertoires in thyroid tissue and in blood from about 6 Graves' hyperthyroidism patients. Once sampling was done, hyperthyroidism patients were given methimazole at a starting dose of 30 mg daily, whereas ophthalmopathy patients were given high-dose intravenous methylprednisolone. TCR Vbeta CDR3 sequencing of around 130 peripheral blood samples (about 45 ophthalmopathy, 75 hyperthyroidism and some 17 progressor patients) is reported in the paper.

For CDR1 and CDR2, the germline V gene lists SGHVS and FQNEAQ. Including cysteine and phenylalanine, the CDR3 has 15 amino acids. Only the CDR3 part of the read is kept: 45 bases, read in frame from the first base. After removal of 2 bases from V and 4 bases from J, the junction retains 5 bases not matched to a gene. In the ophthalmopathy patients, disease was moderately to severely active, with a Clinical Activity Score of 3 or more, a NOSPECS grade of 4 or more, and a duration of less than 3 months. Patients with uncontrolled infections, other autoimmune diseases, pregnancy or lactation were excluded. Diagnoses were established on the basis of clinical symptoms, serum thyroxine and TRAb, thyroid ultrasound, and orbital computed tomography. Ficoll-Paque density gradient centrifugation was used to isolate PBMCs from approximately 10 ml of fresh peripheral blood. Total RNA was extracted using Trizol reagent, and RNA quality was assessed on an Agilent 2100 Bioanalyzer.

Amplification of TCR beta CDR3 regions was carried out from RNA transcripts. A first-round RT-PCR of the TCR CDR3 used the HTBI primer set with the Qiagen OneStep RT-PCR kit. The libraries were constructed in a second round of multiplex PCR and then size-selected and purified. Sequencing of the libraries was done on an Illumina HiSeq2000 using paired-end 100 bp reads. Per the source publication's procedure: SOAPnuke was used to process the raw data, with reads discarded if the reads contained adapters or uncalled bases, had a mean Phred below 15, or lacked an exact constant-primer or identifier match. COPE v1.2.5 was used to merge high-quality paired reads, and clonotypes were defined as unique nucleotide sequences. MiTCR v1.1 was used to align clonotypes to the IMGT TRBV, TRBD and TRBJ reference segments. The analysis was restricted to V-J combinations with a frequency above 0.0001, which together covered 98% to 99.2% of the repertoires. The TCS score was defined as the ratio of F50 (clonal expansion) to E x V (chaos), calculated using BLOSUM62-based TCRdist between CDR3 peptides within each V-J. Welch's t-statistics and random forest reduced 500 to 650 V-J features to 10 to 15, which were used in a naive Bayes classifier (R e1071). The Morisita-Horn index was used to measure how similar the thyroid and blood repertoires were. The public reads were reprocessed in TCRdb via fastp at Q25 and MiXCR, keeping in-frame beta chains. A single entry per CDR3 protein holds the most common genes and DNA from its merged rows. The V and J calls were determined by TCRdb, not by the authors. The sample table lists hundreds of thousands of distinct CDR3 sequences, about 14% of them with a count of one. The ten largest clones capture roughly 4.3% of the sample.

The study at large found these results: Sample size was not statistically predetermined, and blinding of investigators to group allocation was not performed. In validation, the model predicted progression to ophthalmopathy a median of about 6 months before onset, with around 70% sensitivity and roughly 79% specificity. Most expanded thyroid clonotypes (frequency above 0.001) were also detected in blood, a finding suggesting that blood repertoires may reflect thyroid immune responses. A 13 V-J signature model separated ophthalmopathy from stable hyperthyroidism, with approximately 86% sensitivity and roughly 81% specificity in cross-validation and 80%/75% in testing.

Rearrangement joined TRBV7-8 to TRBJ1-5, with 7 bases matching TRBD1. This TCR was sampled from a woman between 40 and 50 years old with Graves' ophthalmopathy. Sequencing was carried out using blood. The CDR3 region reads CASSLLTGRNQPQHF. In nucleotides, the sequence is TGTGCCAGCAGCTTACTGACAGGGCGAAATCAGCCCCAGCATTTT.